This T cell receptor (beta chain) stems from a study of early T cells in non-severe SARS-CoV-2 infection (dated by TCRdb to 2020 to 2023). For the wider study: Because TCR sequencing relied on bulk RNA taken from unsorted whole blood, pairing of alpha and beta chains was not possible.

The germline V gene (reference sequence) gives CDR1 as PRHDT and CDR2 as FYEKMQ. Reading from cysteine to phenylalanine, the CDR3 counts 14 amino acids. The kept DNA is CDR3 alone, 42 bases in frame from the first base. V sheds 2 bases and J sheds 1 base, leaving 8 bases between their ends. Broad study findings and their caveats: VDJdb matching was skewed toward anti-spike CD8 responses and likely underestimated virus-specific expansions by missing private and CD4 specificities.

The library was built by means of 5' RACE. Data came from a NextSeq 500. To correct for sequencing error and PCR bias, the TCR library protocol tagged individual cDNA molecules with unique molecular identifiers. TCR alpha and beta chains were both sequenced, and the abundances of alpha and beta sequences in each sample were closely correlated with each other. On the study's bioinformatics: Decombinator V4 was used to annotate the V gene, J gene and CDR3 of the TCR sequences. Expanded TCRs were defined as changing significantly between any two time points under a Poisson model with p below 0.0001. Abundances of TCRs were expressed as counts per million after normalisation to the total number of TCRs sequenced in each sample. MAIT TCRs were defined by TRAV1-2 paired with TRAJ12, TRAJ20 or TRAJ33, and iNKT TCRs by TRAV10 paired with TRAJ18. VDJdb, accessed on 1 November 2021, was searched for TCRs annotated for CMV, EBV and SARS-CoV-2, and TCRs annotated for more than one antigen were excluded. TCRdb cleaned the public reads at Q25 with fastp, built clones with MiXCR and kept in-frame beta chains. Each record represents a unique CDR3 protein, reported with the most common genes and DNA among its rows. The V and J calls reflect TCRdb's pipeline rather than the authors' work. The table for this sample lists fewer than 70,000 distinct CDR3 sequences; 4.6% of them were counted only once. The top ten clonotypes cover roughly 3.9% of the sample.

The study was a case-control design nested within a healthcare worker cohort in London, UK, with weekly nasopharyngeal swab PCR tests and blood sampling. Healthcare workers were recruited during the week of the UK lockdown, between 23 and 31 March 2020, and followed weekly for up to 16 weeks. This clonotype was seen many times. This receptor's antigen is unknown. No per-base quality is available; no much larger clone lies one base away. Sample: whole blood, taken at baseline. This receptor was taken from an adult who was a healthcare worker with PCR-confirmed SARS-CoV-2 infection or an uninfected control (not recorded which). The donor label of this sample is uncertain. Recombination joined TRBV13 with TRBJ1-1; the D gene is not confidently resolved. The CDR3 reads as follows: CASSLSLGNTEAFF. The nucleotide sequence reads TGTGCCAGCAGCTTATCGTTAGGGAACACTGAAGCTTTCTTT.